Given below is one T cell receptor beta chain in context. The antigen is unknown. Each CDR3 protein is one row after TCRdb ran MiXCR on the 5' RACE reads. This sample has 500,000 to 700,000 distinct CDR3 sequences, with roughly 19% found just once. This specimen comes from a study of T cells after yellow fever vaccination. For the study at large: Fractions of low cell number were prepared using SMART-Seq v4 Ultra Low Input.

Deletions cut 2 bases from V and 8 bases from J, with 16 bases between. CDR1 and CDR2 from the germline V gene are MNHEY and SMNVEV (reference sequence). The CDR3 is 15 amino acids. General study findings and limits: Highly abundant clonotypes carried over from the bulk population could end up in FACS-sorted repertoires as contaminants. Only a small proportion of the clonotypes turned up in both the CD4 and the CD8 compartments, likely arising from convergent recombination.

The chain links TRBV27 to TRBJ2-1, with D possibly TRBD1 on 5 matching bases. Sequenced here: PBMCs, sampled 15 days after the yellow fever booster vaccination. This clonotype originated in a man aged 25 to 40 who received the YFV17D yellow fever vaccine. This CDR3 reads CASSLIGALTDEQFF. For the CDR3, the DNA is TGTGCCAGCAGTTTAATAGGGGCGCTTACCGATGAGCAGTTCTTC.